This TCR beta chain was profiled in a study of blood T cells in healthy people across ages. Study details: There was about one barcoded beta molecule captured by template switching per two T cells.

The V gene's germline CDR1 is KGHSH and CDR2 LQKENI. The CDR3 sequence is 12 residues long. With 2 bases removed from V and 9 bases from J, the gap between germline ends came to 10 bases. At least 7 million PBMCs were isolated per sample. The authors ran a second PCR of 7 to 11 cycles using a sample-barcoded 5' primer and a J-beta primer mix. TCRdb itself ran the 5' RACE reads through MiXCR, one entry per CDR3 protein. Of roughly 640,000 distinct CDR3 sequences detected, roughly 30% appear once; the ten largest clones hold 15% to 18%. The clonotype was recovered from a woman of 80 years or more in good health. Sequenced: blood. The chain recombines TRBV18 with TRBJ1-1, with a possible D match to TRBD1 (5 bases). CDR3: CASSPVTAKAFF. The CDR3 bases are TGTGCCAGCTCACCAGTGACAGCTAAAGCTTTCTTT.